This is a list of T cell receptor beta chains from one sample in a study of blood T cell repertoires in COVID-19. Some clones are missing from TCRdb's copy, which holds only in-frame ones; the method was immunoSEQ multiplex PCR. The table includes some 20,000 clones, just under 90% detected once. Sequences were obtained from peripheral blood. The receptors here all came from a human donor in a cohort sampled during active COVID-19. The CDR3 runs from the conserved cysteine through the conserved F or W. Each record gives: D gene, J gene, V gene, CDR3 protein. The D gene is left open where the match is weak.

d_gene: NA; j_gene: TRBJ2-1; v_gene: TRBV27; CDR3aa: CASSSAGRRGDEQFF
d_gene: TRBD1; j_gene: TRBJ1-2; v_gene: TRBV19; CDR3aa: CASRGTDNYGYTF
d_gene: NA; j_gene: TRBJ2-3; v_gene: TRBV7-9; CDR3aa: CASGPVLTDTQYF
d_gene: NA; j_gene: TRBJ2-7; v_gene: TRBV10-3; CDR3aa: CAISDPDKGGYEQYF
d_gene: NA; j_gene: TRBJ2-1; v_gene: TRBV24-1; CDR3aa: CATSGVAESSYNEQFF
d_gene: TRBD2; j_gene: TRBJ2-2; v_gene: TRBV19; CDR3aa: CASSIGTSGRTGELFF
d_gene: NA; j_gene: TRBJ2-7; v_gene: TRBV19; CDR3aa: CASSIGSGEQYF
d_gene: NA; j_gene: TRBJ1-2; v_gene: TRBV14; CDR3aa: CASSQFQGRTGYTF
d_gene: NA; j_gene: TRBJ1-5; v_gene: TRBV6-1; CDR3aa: CASSEARGPGEPQHF
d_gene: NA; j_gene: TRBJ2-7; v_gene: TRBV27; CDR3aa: CASSLETGGEQYF
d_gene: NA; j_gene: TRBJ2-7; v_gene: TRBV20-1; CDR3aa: CSAYQGYEQYF
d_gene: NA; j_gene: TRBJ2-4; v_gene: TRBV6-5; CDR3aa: CASSYSKKTKNIQYF
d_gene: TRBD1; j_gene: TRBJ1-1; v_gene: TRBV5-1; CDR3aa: CASSLRGRGQGNTEAFF
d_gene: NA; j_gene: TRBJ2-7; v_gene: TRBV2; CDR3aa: CASRDFYEQYF
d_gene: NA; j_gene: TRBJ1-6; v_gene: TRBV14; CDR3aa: CASSLVDGAPLHF
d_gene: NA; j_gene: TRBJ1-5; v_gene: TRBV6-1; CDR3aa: CASSELAGGGVQPQHF
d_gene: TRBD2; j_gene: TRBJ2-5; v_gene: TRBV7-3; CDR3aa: CASSLFGTSKETQYF
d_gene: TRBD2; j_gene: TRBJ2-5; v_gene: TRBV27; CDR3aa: CASSTRLAGRAVGDETQYF
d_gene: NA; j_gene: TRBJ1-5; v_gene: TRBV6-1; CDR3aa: CASSERAGADQPQHF
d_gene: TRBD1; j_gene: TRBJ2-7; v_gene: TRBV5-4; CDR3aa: CASSLGDRANEQYF
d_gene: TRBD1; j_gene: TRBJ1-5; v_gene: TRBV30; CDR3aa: CAWSALDRGRNQPQHF
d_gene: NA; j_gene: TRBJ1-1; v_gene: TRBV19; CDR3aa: CASSIGWRGKSMNTEAFF
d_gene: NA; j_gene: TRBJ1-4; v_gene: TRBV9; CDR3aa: CASSVEWQGSNEKLFF
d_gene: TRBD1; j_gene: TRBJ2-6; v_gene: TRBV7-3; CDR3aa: CASSLQGAAGANVLTF
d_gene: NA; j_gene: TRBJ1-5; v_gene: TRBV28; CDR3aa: CASTVTGLFLPQHF
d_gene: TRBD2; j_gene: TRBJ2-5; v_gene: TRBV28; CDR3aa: CASSLNPTSGQETQYF
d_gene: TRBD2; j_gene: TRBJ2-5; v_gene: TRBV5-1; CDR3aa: CASSLATSGRGETQYF
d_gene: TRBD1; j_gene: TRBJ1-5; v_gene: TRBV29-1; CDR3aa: CSYRTGSSNQPQHF
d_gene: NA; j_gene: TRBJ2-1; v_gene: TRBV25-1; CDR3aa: CASSESGGVFHNEQFF
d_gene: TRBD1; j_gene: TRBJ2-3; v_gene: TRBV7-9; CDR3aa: CASRSGGSPDTQYF
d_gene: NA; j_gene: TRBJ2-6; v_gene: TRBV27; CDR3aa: CASSLLRQSGANVLTF
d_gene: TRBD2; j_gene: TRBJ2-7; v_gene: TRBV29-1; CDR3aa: CSVEDRVAGGSEQYF
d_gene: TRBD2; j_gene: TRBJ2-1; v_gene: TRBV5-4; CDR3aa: CASSRSGLAIKGNEQFF
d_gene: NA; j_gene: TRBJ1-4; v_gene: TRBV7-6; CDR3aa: CASSRGTNEKLFF
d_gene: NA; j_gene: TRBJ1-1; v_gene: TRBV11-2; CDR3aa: CASSLKGVSTEAFF
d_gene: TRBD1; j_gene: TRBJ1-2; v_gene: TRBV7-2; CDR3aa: CASSYGQANYGYTF
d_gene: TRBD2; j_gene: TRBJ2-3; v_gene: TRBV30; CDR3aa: CAWAGRAGVTDTQYF
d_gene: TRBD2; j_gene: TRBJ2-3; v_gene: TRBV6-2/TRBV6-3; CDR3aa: CASSYRKSGLASTDTQYF
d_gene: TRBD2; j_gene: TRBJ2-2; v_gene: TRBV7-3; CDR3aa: CASSLNAPSGSRELFF
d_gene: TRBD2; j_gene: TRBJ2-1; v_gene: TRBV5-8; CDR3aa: CASSLTSGPSYNEQFF
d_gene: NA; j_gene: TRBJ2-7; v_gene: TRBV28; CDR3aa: CASSKSLTYEQYF
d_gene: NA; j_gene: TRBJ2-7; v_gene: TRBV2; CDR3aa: CASSRQLYEQYF
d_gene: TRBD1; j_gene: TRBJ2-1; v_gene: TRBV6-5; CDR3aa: CASRRTGAPYEQFF
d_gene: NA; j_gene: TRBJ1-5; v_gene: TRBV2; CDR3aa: CASSDSRGNQPQHF
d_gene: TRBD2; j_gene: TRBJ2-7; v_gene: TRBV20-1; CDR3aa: CSASTSGRRGYEQYF
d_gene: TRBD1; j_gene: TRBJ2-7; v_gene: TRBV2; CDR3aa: CASNRQGPSYEQYF
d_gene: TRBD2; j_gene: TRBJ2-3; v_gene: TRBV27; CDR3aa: CASSPPGLAGAITDTQYF